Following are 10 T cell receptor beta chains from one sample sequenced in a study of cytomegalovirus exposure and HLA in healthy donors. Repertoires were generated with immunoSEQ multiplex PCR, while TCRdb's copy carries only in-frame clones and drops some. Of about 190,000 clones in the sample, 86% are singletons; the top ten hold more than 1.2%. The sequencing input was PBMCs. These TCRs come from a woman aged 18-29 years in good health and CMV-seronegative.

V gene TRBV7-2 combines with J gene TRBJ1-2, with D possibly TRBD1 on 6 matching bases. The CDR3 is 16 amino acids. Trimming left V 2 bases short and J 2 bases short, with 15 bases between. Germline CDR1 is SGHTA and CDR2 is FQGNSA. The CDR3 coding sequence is TGTGCCAGCAGCTTACGTGGTCCTCAGGGGAACTATGGCTACACCTTC. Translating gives CASSLRGPQGNYGYTF.

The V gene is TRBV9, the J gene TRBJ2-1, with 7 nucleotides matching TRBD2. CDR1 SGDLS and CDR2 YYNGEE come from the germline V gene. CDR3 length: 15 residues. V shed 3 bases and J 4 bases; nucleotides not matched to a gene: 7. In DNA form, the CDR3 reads TGTGCCAGCAGCGCGGGTAGCGGGTCATACAATGAGCAGTTCTTC. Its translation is CASSAGSGSYNEQFF.

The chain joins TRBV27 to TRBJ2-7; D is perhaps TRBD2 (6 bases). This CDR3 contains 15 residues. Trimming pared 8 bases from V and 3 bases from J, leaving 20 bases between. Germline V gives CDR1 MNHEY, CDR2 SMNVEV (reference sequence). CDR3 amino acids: CASGSRDAGRYEQYF. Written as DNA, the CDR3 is TGTGCCAGCGGATCCCGGGATGCGGGGCGCTACGAGCAGTACTTC.

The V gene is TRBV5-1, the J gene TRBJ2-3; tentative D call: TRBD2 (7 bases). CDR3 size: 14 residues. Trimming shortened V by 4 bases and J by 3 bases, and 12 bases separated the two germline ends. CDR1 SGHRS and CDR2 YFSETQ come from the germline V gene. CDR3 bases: TGCGCCAGCAGCCCTAGGGGGGGGACAGATACGCAGTATTTT. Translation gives CASSPRGGTDTQYF. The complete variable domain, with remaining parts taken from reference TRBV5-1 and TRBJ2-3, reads KAGVTQTPRYLIKTRGQQVTLSCSPISGHRSVSWYQQTPGQGLQFLFEYFSETQRNKGNFPGRFSGRQFSNSRSEMNVSTLELGDSALYLCASSPRGGTDTQYFGPGTRLTVL.

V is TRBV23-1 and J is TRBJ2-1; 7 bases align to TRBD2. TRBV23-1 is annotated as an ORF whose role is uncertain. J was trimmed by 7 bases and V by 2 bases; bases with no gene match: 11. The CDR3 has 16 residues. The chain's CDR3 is CASSQPLRGRANEQFF. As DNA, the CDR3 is TGCGCCAGCAGTCAACCCCTTCGGGGGAGGGCAAATGAGCAGTTCTTC.

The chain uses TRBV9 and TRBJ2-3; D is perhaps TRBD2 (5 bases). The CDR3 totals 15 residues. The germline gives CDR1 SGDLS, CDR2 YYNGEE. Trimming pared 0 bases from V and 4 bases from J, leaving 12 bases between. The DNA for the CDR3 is TGTGCCAGCAGCGTAGTTCCTAGCAGCGCAGATACGCAGTATTTT. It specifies CASSVVPSSADTQYF.

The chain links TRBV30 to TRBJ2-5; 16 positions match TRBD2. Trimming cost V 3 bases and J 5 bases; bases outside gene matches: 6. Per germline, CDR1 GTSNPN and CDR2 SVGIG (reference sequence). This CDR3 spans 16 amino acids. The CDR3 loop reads CAWSGTSGGAPETQYF. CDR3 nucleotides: TGTGCCTGGAGCGGGACTAGCGGGGGGGCGCCGGAGACCCAGTACTTC.

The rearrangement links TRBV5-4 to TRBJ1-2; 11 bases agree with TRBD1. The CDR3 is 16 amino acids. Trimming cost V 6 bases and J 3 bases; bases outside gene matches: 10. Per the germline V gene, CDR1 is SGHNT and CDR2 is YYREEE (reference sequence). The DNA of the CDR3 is TGTGCCAGCACCTCATCACCGGGACAGGGGGACTATGGCTACACCTTC. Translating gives CASTSSPGQGDYGYTF. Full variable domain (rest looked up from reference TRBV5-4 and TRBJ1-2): ETGVTQSPTHLIKTRGQQVTLRCSSQSGHNTVSWYQQALGQGPQFIFQYYREEENGRGNFPPRFSGLQFPNYSSELNVNALELDDSALYLCASTSSPGQGDYGYTFGSGTRLTVV.

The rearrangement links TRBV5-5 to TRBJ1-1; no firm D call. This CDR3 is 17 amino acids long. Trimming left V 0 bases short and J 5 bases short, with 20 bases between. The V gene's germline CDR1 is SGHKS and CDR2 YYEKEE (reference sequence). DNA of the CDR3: TGTGCCAGCAGCTTGGGAAGCGGGTTCGGTGCGGTAACTGAAGCTTTCTTT. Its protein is CASSLGSGFGAVTEAFF.

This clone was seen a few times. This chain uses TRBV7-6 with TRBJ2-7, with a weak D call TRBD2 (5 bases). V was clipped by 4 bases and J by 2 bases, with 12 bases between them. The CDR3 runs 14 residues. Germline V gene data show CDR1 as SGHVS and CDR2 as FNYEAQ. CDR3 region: CASSSSGLPYEQYF. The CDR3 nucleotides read TGTGCCAGCAGCTCCAGCGGCCTCCCCTACGAGCAGTACTTC.